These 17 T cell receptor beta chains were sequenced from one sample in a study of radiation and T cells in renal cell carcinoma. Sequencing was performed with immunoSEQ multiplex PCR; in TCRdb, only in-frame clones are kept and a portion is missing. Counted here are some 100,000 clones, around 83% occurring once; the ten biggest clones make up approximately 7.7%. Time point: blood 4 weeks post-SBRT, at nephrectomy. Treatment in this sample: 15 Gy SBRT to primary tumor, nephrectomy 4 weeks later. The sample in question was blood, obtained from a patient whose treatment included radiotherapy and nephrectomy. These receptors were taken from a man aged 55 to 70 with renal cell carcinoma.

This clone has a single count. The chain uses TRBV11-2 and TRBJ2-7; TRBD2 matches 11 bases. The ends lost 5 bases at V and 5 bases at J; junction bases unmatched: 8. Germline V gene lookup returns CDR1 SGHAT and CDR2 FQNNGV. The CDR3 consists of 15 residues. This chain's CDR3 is CASSPWTSGFNEQYF. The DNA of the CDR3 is TGTGCCAGCAGCCCGTGGACTAGCGGGTTTAACGAGCAGTACTTC.

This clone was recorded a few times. CDR3 protein: CASSSVNTEAFF. DNA for the CDR3: TGTGCCAGCAGCTCTGTTAACACTGAAGCTTTCTTT. V usage is TRBV6-1 and J usage is TRBJ1-1; D gene uncertain. CDR1 and CDR2 from the germline V gene are MNHNS and SASEGT. The V end was cut by 6 bases, the J end by 2 bases, with 7 bases between. The CDR3 is 12 amino acids.

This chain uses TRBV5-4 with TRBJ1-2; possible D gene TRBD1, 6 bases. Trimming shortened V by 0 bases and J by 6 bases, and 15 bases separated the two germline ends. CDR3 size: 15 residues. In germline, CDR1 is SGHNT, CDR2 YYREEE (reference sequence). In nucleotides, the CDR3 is TGTGCCAGCAGCTTGGCTGGGGGGCCCACGAATGGCTACACCTTC. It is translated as CASSLAGGPTNGYTF.

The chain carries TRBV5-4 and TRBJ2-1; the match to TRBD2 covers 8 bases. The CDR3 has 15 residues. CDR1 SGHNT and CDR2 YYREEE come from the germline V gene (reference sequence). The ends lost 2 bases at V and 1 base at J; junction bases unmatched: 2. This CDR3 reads CASSLTSGSYNEQFF. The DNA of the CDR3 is TGTGCCAGCAGCTTAACTAGCGGATCCTACAATGAGCAGTTCTTC.

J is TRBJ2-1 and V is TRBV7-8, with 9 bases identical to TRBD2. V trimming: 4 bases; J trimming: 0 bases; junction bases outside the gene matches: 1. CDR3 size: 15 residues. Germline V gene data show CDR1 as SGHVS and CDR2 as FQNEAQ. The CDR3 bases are TGTGCCAGCAGCTCGCGGGGGGGCTCCTACAATGAGCAGTTCTTC. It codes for CASSSRGGSYNEQFF.

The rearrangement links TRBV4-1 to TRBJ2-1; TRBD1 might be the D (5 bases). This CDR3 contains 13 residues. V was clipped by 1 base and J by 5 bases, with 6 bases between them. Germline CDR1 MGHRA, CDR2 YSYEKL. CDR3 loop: CASSQVRDNEQFF. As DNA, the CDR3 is TGCGCCAGCAGCCAAGTCAGGGACAATGAGCAGTTCTTC.

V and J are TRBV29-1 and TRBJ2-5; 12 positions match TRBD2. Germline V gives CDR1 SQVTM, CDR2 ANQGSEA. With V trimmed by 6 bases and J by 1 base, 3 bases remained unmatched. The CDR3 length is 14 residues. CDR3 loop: CSVRLAGAQETQYF. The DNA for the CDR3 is TGCAGCGTCCGACTAGCGGGAGCCCAAGAGACCCAGTACTTC. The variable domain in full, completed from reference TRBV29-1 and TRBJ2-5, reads SAVISQKPSRDICQRGTSLTIQCQVDSQVTMMFWYRQQPGQSLTLIATANQGSEATYESGFVIDKFPISRPNLTFSTLTVSNMSPEDSSIYLCSVRLAGAQETQYFGPGTRLLVL.

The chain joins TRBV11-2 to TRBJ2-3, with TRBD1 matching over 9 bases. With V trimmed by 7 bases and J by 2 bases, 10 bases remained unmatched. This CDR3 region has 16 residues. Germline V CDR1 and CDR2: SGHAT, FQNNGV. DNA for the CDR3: TGTGCCAGCATATCTGCCGGGACAGGGACCACAGATACGCAGTATTTT. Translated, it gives CASISAGTGTTDTQYF.

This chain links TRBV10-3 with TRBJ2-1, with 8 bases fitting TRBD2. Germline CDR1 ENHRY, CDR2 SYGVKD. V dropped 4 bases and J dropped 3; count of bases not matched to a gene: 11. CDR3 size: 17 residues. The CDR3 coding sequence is TGTGCCATCAGTGCCGGGGGCGGGAGGCTTTACTACAATGAGCAGTTCTTC. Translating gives CAISAGGGRLYYNEQFF.

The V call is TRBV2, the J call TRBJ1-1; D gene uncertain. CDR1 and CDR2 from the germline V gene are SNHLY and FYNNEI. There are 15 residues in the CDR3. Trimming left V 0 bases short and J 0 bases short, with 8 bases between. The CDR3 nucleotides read TGTGCCAGCAGTGAAGCTCTTGGGGTGAACACTGAAGCTTTCTTT. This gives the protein CASSEALGVNTEAFF.

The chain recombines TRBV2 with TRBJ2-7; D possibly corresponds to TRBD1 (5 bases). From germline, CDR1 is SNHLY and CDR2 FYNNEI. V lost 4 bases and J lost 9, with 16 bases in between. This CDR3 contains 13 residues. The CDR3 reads CASSGDRSTTQYF. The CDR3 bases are TGTGCCAGCAGTGGAGACAGATCTACGACGCAGTACTTC. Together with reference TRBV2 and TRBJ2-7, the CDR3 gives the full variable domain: EPEVTQTPSHQVTQMGQEVILRCVPISNHLYFYWYRQILGQKVEFLVSFYNNEISEKSEIFDDQFSVERPDGSNFTLKIRSTKLEDSAMYFCASSGDRSTTQYFGPGTRLTVT.

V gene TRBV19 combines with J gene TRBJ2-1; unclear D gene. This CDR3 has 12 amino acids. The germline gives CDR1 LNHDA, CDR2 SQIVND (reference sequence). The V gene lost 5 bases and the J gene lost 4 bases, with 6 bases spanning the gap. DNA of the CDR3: TGTGCCAGTAGTGTAGGTTACAATGAGCAGTTCTTC. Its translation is CASSVGYNEQFF.

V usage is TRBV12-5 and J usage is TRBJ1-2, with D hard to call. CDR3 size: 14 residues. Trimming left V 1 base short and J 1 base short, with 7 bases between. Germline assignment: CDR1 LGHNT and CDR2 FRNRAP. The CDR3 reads CASGLGLGNYGYTF. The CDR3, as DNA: TGTGCTAGTGGTTTGGGGTTGGGTAACTATGGCTACACCTTC.

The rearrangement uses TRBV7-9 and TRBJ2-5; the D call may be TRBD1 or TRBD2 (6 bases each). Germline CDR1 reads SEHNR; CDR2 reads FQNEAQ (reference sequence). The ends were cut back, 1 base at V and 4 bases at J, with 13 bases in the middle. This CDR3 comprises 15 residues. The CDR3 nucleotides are TGTGCCAGCAGCTTAGGACGGGGGCGCAGAGAGACCCAGTACTTC. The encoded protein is CASSLGRGRRETQYF.

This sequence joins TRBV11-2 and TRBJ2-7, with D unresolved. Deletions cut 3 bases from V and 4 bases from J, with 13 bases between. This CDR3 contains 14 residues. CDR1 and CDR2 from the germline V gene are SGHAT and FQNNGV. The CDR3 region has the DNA TGTGCCAGCAGCTTTAGGGCCGCACCTTACGAGCAGTACTTC. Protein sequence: CASSFRAAPYEQYF.

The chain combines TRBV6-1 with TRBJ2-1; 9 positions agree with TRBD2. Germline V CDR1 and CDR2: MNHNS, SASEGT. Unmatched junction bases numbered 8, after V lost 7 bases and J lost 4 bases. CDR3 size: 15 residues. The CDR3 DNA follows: TGTGCCAGCAACAGGGCGGGAGGGGGGTACAATGAGCAGTTCTTC. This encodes CASNRAGGGYNEQFF.

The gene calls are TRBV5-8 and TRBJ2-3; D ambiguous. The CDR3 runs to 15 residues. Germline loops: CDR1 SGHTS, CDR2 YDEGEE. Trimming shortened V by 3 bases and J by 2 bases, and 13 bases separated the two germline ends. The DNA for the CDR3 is TGTGCCAGCAGCTGGGGTCCAGCCGTCACAGATACGCAGTATTTT. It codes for CASSWGPAVTDTQYF.